This is a list of T cell receptor beta chains from one sample in a study of blood T cell repertoires in COVID-19. Clones were sequenced by immunoSEQ multiplex PCR, and TCRdb holds only the in-frame ones, with some missing. The sample has more than 70,000 clones, about 89% seen once; the top ten hold 4.5% to 6%. The sample was peripheral blood. The receptors stem from a man between 50 and 59 years old with active or convalescent COVID-19. Each CDR3 is given with its conserved first and last residue. The D gene is left open where the match is weak. Expanded clones are given a class, and other clones once, few, many or no size at all.

clone size	J gene	CDR3 length	D gene	V gene	CDR3 protein	CDR3 DNA
few	TRBJ2-7	13	TRBD1	TRBV4-1	CASSLGQGYEQYF	TGCGCCAGCAGCCTTGGACAGGGCTACGAGCAGTACTTC
once	TRBJ2-7	17	TRBD2	TRBV11-2	CASSSGTAGGEYYEQYF	TGTGCCAGCAGCTCCGGGACTGCGGGGGGGGAATACTACGAGCAGTACTTC
.	TRBJ2-7	13	.	TRBV28	CASSFVVSYEQYF	TGTGCCAGCAGTTTTGTCGTCTCCTACGAGCAGTACTTC
.	TRBJ2-1	13	.	TRBV5-1	CASSFTGRDEQFF	TGCGCCAGCAGCTTTACAGGGAGGGATGAGCAGTTCTTC
.	TRBJ2-7	14	TRBD2	TRBV3-1/TRBV3-2	CASSPRGGMYEQYF	TGTGCCAGCAGCCCGCGGGGGGGTATGTACGAGCAGTACTTC
.	TRBJ2-3	13	.	TRBV3-1/TRBV3-2	CASSRHRQGGQYF	TGTGCCAGCAGCCGACATCGACAGGGAGGGCAGTATTTT
.	TRBJ1-1	13	.	TRBV12-3/TRBV12-4	CASSLNSGAEAFF	TGTGCCAGCAGTTTAAATTCGGGAGCTGAAGCTTTCTTT
.	TRBJ2-1	13	.	TRBV20-1	CSASPNGDNEQFF	TGCAGTGCTAGTCCAAACGGGGACAATGAGCAGTTCTTC
.	TRBJ2-1	16	.	TRBV24-1	CATSDIGGGPYNEQFF	TGTGCCACCAGTGATATAGGCGGGGGCCCCTACAATGAGCAGTTCTTC
.	TRBJ2-3	14	TRBD2	TRBV2	CASTGAGPTDTQYF	TGTGCCAGCACAGGAGCGGGGCCCACAGATACGCAGTATTTT
.	TRBJ2-1	18	TRBD2	TRBV5-1	CASSLGLAGKRAYNEQFF	TGCGCCAGCAGCTTGGGACTAGCGGGGAAGCGCGCCTACAATGAGCAGTTCTTC
.	TRBJ2-1	12	.	TRBV6-5	CASSKVRNEQFF	TGTGCCAGCAGCAAAGTACGGAATGAGCAGTTCTTC
.	TRBJ2-7	13	TRBD1	TRBV24-1	CATAQGDLYEQYF	TGTGCCACCGCACAGGGGGATCTCTACGAGCAGTACTTC
.	TRBJ2-1	15	TRBD2	TRBV10-3	CAISGGGGAWNEQFF	TGTGCCATCAGTGGAGGCGGGGGGGCCTGGAATGAGCAGTTCTTC
.	TRBJ1-1	13	.	TRBV28	CASRDNLNTEAFF	TGTGCCAGCAGGGACAACCTCAACACTGAAGCTTTCTTT
.	TRBJ1-2	17	TRBD1	TRBV28	CASSLSRGPGANYGYTF	TGTGCCAGCAGTTTAAGTAGGGGGCCAGGAGCTAACTATGGCTACACCTTC
medium-sized	TRBJ2-3	12	.	TRBV30	CARGLQTDTQYF	TGTGCCCGGGGGTTACAGACAGATACGCAGTATTTT
.	TRBJ1-6	13	.	TRBV28	CAIQLGSSSPLHF	TGTGCCATACAGCTGGGCAGTTCTTCACCCCTCCACTTT
once	TRBJ2-5	14	.	TRBV7-9	CASSLVTLLGTQYF	TGTGCCAGCAGCTTAGTCACTCTTCTCGGGACCCAGTACTTC
.	TRBJ1-5	15	.	TRBV5-1	CASSLVGGNNQPQHF	TGCGCCAGCAGCTTGGTCGGAGGCAACAATCAGCCCCAGCATTTT
.	TRBJ1-5	14	TRBD1	TRBV19	CASSETGGNQPQHF	TGTGCCAGTAGCGAGACAGGGGGCAATCAGCCCCAGCATTTT
.	TRBJ2-3	10	.	TRBV20-1	CSANDMAQYF	TGCAGTGCTAACGACATGGCGCAGTATTTT
.	TRBJ1-4	14	.	TRBV10-2	CASSPEGVYEKLFF	TGCGCCAGCAGTCCTGAGGGTGTGTACGAAAAACTGTTTTTT
once	TRBJ1-5	15	.	TRBV6-2/TRBV6-3	CASSYTGFPNTPQHF	TGTGCCAGCAGTTATACAGGGTTTCCCAATACGCCCCAGCATTTT
.	TRBJ2-1	12	.	TRBV19	CASSIPGNEQFF	TGTGCCAGTAGTATACCCGGGAATGAGCAGTTCTTC
.	TRBJ1-5	14	.	TRBV28	CASSHGQNNQPQHF	TGTGCCAGCAGCCACGGACAGAATAATCAGCCCCAGCATTTT
few	TRBJ2-3	17	TRBD2	TRBV15	CATSSPGGGPRTDTQYF	TGTGCCACCAGCAGCCCGGGAGGGGGTCCCCGCACAGATACGCAGTATTTT
.	TRBJ1-4	13	.	TRBV28	CASSPSLNEKLFF	TGTGCCAGCAGTCCCTCTCTTAATGAAAAACTGTTTTTT
.	TRBJ2-3	15	TRBD2	TRBV27	CASSRRGGNTDTQYF	TGTGCCAGCAGCCGGCGGGGGGGCAACACAGATACGCAGTATTTT
.	TRBJ2-2	13	.	TRBV5-4	CASSKDYVGELFF	TGTGCCAGCAGCAAAGACTACGTAGGGGAGCTGTTTTTT
.	TRBJ2-7	13	.	TRBV12-3/TRBV12-4	CASSPRTFYEQYF	TGTGCCAGCAGTCCCCGGACATTCTACGAGCAGTACTTC
.	TRBJ2-5	14	TRBD2	TRBV13	CASSLKRGRETQYF	TGTGCCAGCAGCTTAAAGCGGGGGAGGGAGACCCAGTACTTC
.	TRBJ2-3	15	TRBD2	TRBV6-4	CASSDTGGPTDTQYF	TGTGCCAGCAGTGACACGGGGGGGCCGACAGATACGCAGTATTTT
.	TRBJ2-4	13	.	TRBV6-5	CASSYSEENIQYF	TGTGCCAGCAGTTACTCGGAGGAAAACATTCAGTACTTC
.	TRBJ2-7	14	.	TRBV13	CASSSGDNSYEQYF	TGTGCCAGCAGTTCCGGGGACAACTCCTACGAGCAGTACTTC
.	TRBJ2-7	13	TRBD1	TRBV6-2/TRBV6-3	CASSSGTGREQYF	TGTGCCAGCAGTTCCGGGACAGGGAGGGAGCAGTACTTC
.	TRBJ1-1	12	.	TRBV29-1	CSANLQGTEAFF	TGCAGCGCAAACCTTCAGGGTACTGAAGCTTTCTTT
.	TRBJ1-3	16	.	TRBV27	CASSSGGLYSGNTIYF	TGTGCCAGCAGTTCGGGGGGGTTGTATTCTGGAAACACCATATATTTT
.	TRBJ2-3	18	TRBD2	TRBV4-1	CASSQALAVSRGTDTQYF	TGCGCCAGCAGCCAGGCGCTAGCGGTGTCCAGGGGCACAGATACGCAGTATTTT
.	TRBJ2-3	12	.	TRBV12-3/TRBV12-4	CASTTAADTQYF	TGTGCCAGCACTACGGCGGCAGATACGCAGTATTTT
.	TRBJ2-4	11	.	TRBV20-1	CSAPDARVQYF	TGCAGTGCCCCGGACGCCAGGGTGCAGTACTTC
.	TRBJ2-5	14	.	TRBV3-1/TRBV3-2	CASSQDGGSETQYF	TGTGCCAGCAGCCAAGATGGGGGGTCAGAGACCCAGTACTTC
.	TRBJ1-2	16	.	TRBV28	CASSGERRGDNYGYTF	TGTGCCAGCAGTGGAGAGCGCCGGGGAGATAACTATGGCTACACCTTC
.	TRBJ2-5	16	TRBD1	TRBV15	CATSRDRGTGEETQYF	TGTGCCACCAGCAGAGATCGGGGGACAGGGGAAGAGACCCAGTACTTC
.	TRBJ2-3	14	.	TRBV10-3	CAIGGGGGTETQYF	TGTGCCATCGGAGGTGGGGGGGGCACCGAAACGCAGTATTTT
.	TRBJ1-5	13	.	TRBV16	CASSQSLNQPQHF	TGTGCCAGCAGCCAATCCCTCAATCAGCCCCAGCATTTT
.	TRBJ2-3	14	TRBD1	TRBV6-5	CASSLTGGEDTQYF	TGTGCCAGCAGTTTAACAGGGGGCGAAGATACGCAGTATTTT
.	TRBJ2-5	12	TRBD1	TRBV6-5	CAEPGQEETQYF	TGTGCCGAACCGGGACAGGAAGAGACCCAGTACTTC
.	TRBJ1-2	16	TRBD1	TRBV10-3	CAISATGQGIDYGYTF	TGTGCCATCAGTGCTACCGGACAGGGGATTGACTATGGCTACACCTTC
.	TRBJ2-3	16	.	TRBV5-8	CASSFGQTSSTDTQYF	TGTGCCAGCAGCTTCGGACAGACTTCTAGCACAGATACGCAGTATTTT
.	TRBJ2-2	16	TRBD1	TRBV6-2/TRBV6-3	CASSLLGQGLSGELFF	TGTGCCAGCAGTCTACTGGGACAGGGGCTTTCCGGGGAGCTGTTTTTT
.	TRBJ1-4	15	TRBD1	TRBV10-2	CASSDRDRGPEKLFF	TGCGCCAGCAGTGACCGGGACAGGGGTCCGGAAAAACTGTTTTTT
.	TRBJ1-2	14	.	TRBV5-6	CASSLRGANYGYTF	TGTGCCAGCAGCTTGAGGGGTGCTAACTATGGCTACACCTTC
once	TRBJ1-3	14	.	TRBV6-1	CASSENRAGNTIYF	TGTGCCAGCAGTGAGAACAGGGCTGGAAACACCATATATTTT